The 21 T cell receptor beta chains below all came from one sample that was sequenced in a study of blood T cells in healthy people across ages. Primed by a sample-barcoded 5' primer and a J-beta primer mix, a second PCR proceeded for roughly 6 to 12 cycles. Using its own MiXCR run on the 5' RACE reads, TCRdb lists one record per CDR3 protein. The sample comprises hundreds of thousands of distinct CDR3 sequences, around 32% of which are singletons, and about 16% rests with the top ten. Sequencing was carried out using blood. The receptor source for this set is a woman of 80 years or more in good health.

The rearrangement joins TRBV7-9 to TRBJ2-1; D may be TRBD2 (6 bases). Trimming shortened V by 5 bases and J by 0 bases, and 14 bases separated the two germline ends. Germline V gene sequence: CDR1 SEHNR, CDR2 FQNEAQ (reference sequence). The CDR3 is made up of 16 amino acids. The CDR3 nucleotides read TGTGCCAGCAGCATACCCGGGACTCGCTCCTACAATGAGCAGTTCTTC. This sequence encodes CASSIPGTRSYNEQFF.

At least ten counts were recorded for this clonotype. The V and J genes are TRBV20-1 and TRBJ2-1; D uncertain. The CDR3 has 11 residues. Trimming shortened V by 8 bases and J by 12 bases, and 17 bases separated the two germline ends. Germline V gene data show CDR1 as DFQATT and CDR2 as SNEGSKA (reference sequence). CDR3: CSIPGSYGQFF. The CDR3 nucleotides read TGCAGTATTCCAGGTAGCTATGGGCAGTTCTTC.

This clonotype turned up a few times. DNA of the CDR3: TGTGCCAGCAGCCTACCGGGAAGGACGTACAATGAGCAGTTCTTC. It encodes CASSLPGRTYNEQFF. This chain connects TRBV27 to TRBJ2-1; tentatively, D is TRBD2 (5 bases). The V end lost 6 bases, the J end lost 4 bases, and 16 bases lay between the germline ends. CDR3 size: 15 residues. Germline-derived CDR1 and CDR2 are MNHEY and SMNVEV (reference sequence).

The chain recombines TRBV27 with TRBJ2-3; a possible D gene is TRBD2 (6 bases). V dropped 7 bases and J dropped 1 base, with 18 bases sitting between them. Germline V gene data show CDR1 as MNHEY and CDR2 as SMNVEV (reference sequence). The length of the CDR3 is 16 residues. CDR3 in amino acids: CASTPGGVVRTDTQYF. The CDR3 DNA follows: TGTGCCAGCACACCCGGCGGGGTGGTACGCACAGATACGCAGTATTTT.

The genes are TRBV6-1 and TRBJ2-1; 7 bases map to TRBD2. The germline V gene encodes CDR1 MNHNS and CDR2 SASEGT. This CDR3 comprises 16 residues. The junction had 11 bases not matched to a gene; V was cut back by 1 base and J by 8 bases. The CDR3, as DNA: TGTGCCAGCAGTGAAGGGGGGGGGGTTTCTCTCGATGAGCAGTTCTTC. Translation gives CASSEGGGVSLDEQFF.

As regards this clonotype: One junction end disagrees with the germline gene, perhaps due to a read error. The chain employs TRBV2 and TRBJ2-7; 10 bases map to TRBD1. The CDR3 is 15 amino acids. Germline lookup yields CDR1 SNHLY and CDR2 FYNNEI. The CDR3 loop is CARRLGQGGFGEQYF. The CDR3 DNA is TGTGCCCGCAGGCTAGGACAGGGGGGGTTTGGCGAGCAGTACTTC. Looking up the rest from reference TRBV2 and TRBJ2-7 gives the full variable domain: EPEVTQTPSHQVTQMGQEVILRCVPISNHLYFYWYRQILGQKVEFLVSFYNNEISEKSEIFDDQFSVERPDGSNFTLKIRSTKLEDSAMYFCARRLGQGGFGEQYFGPGTRLTVT.

The rearrangement links TRBV7-2 to TRBJ1-1; 7 bases match TRBD1. The CDR3 is 15 residues long. V lost 5 bases, J lost 0 bases, and 6 bases stayed unmatched. Germline assignment: CDR1 SGHTA and CDR2 FQGNSA. Here the CDR3 DNA reads TGTGCCAGCAGCGCTTGGACAGGCCTGAACACTGAAGCTTTCTTT. It encodes CASSAWTGLNTEAFF.

Remarks on this clonotype: Relative to the germline gene, one junction end is altered; a read error may explain this. The chain carries TRBV29-1 and TRBJ2-7; maybe TRBD2 (6 bases). The CDR3 sequence is 12 residues long. CDR1 and CDR2 from the germline V gene are SQVTM and ANQGSEA. CDR3 loop: CRVEQGWREQYF. In DNA, the CDR3 is TGCAGAGTTGAGCAGGGTTGGCGGGAACAGTACTTC.

This clonotype was seen a handful of times. The V call is TRBV5-8, the J call TRBJ2-3; D gene unclear. Per the germline V gene, CDR1 is SGHTS and CDR2 is YDEGEE. Deletions cut 1 base from V and 4 bases from J, with 4 bases between. The CDR3 consists of 12 residues. CDR3 loop: CASSLPADTQYF. The CDR3 DNA reads TGTGCCAGCAGCTTGCCGGCAGATACGCAGTATTTT.

This clonotype was observed many times. This rearrangement joins TRBV5-1 to TRBJ2-1; D gene ambiguous. This CDR3 spans 14 amino acids. V was pared by 4 bases and J by 3 bases, with 11 bases between. CDR1 SGHRS and CDR2 YFSETQ come from the germline V gene. CDR3 in amino acids: CASSHAAHYNEQFF. Here the CDR3 DNA reads TGCGCCAGCAGCCACGCTGCCCACTACAATGAGCAGTTCTTC.

This clonotype appeared a few times. This rearrangement joins TRBV20-1 to TRBJ1-1; 7 nucleotides match TRBD1. The CDR3 length is 15 residues. The V gene end was trimmed by 1 base and the J gene end by 4 bases; junction bases not matched to a gene: 9. Germline CDR1 DFQATT, CDR2 SNEGSKA (reference sequence). The CDR3 region has the DNA TGCAGTGCTAGAGCCCCGACAGGGATCGGCACTGAAGCTTTCTTT. Its translation is CSARAPTGIGTEAFF.

At least ten counts were recorded for this clonotype. The gene calls are TRBV2 and TRBJ1-2, with 10 nucleotides matching TRBD1. Trimming at V came to 5 bases and at J to 7 bases, leaving 4 bases not matched to a gene. In germline, CDR1 is SNHLY, CDR2 FYNNEI. The CDR3 contains 13 residues. This chain's CDR3 is CASSIDRGLGYTF. DNA of the CDR3: TGTGCCAGCAGTATTGACAGGGGGCTTGGCTACACCTTC. Using reference TRBV2 and TRBJ1-2 for the parts outside the CDR3, the full variable domain is EPEVTQTPSHQVTQMGQEVILRCVPISNHLYFYWYRQILGQKVEFLVSFYNNEISEKSEIFDDQFSVERPDGSNFTLKIRSTKLEDSAMYFCASSIDRGLGYTFGSGTRLTVV.

This clonotype was detected many times. The genes are TRBV11-2 and TRBJ2-3; 10 positions match TRBD2. Unmatched junction bases numbered 2, after V lost 0 bases and J lost 2 bases. The CDR3 is 16 residues long. Per the germline V gene, CDR1 is SGHAT and CDR2 is FQNNGV. The CDR3 DNA is TGTGCCAGCAGCTTAGAACTAGCGGGACACACAGATACGCAGTATTTT. Its protein is CASSLELAGHTDTQYF.

The CDR3 here is CSTGSDPVSGANVLTF. The CDR3 region has the DNA TGCAGCACAGGGAGTGACCCTGTTTCTGGGGCCAACGTCCTGACTTTC. V gene TRBV20-1 combines with J gene TRBJ2-6; a possible D gene is TRBD1 (6 bases). Germline loops: CDR1 DFQATT, CDR2 SNEGSKA (reference sequence). The CDR3 is 16 amino acids.

There are many counts of this clonotype. The chain employs TRBV20-1 and TRBJ2-3; 10 bases are shared with TRBD2. This CDR3 comprises 14 residues. Trimming took 5 bases from V and 4 from J; bases not matched to a gene: 6. CDR1 is DFQATT and CDR2 is SNEGSKA in the germline V gene (reference sequence). The CDR3 nucleotides read TGCAGTGCTGGCGTTAGCGGGGGGCCAGATACGCAGTATTTT. Translated: CSAGVSGGPDTQYF.

This clonotype was seen many times. V and J are TRBV5-1 and TRBJ2-7; D is unresolved. The germline V gene has CDR1 SGHRS and CDR2 YFSETQ. The CDR3 is 16 residues long. V was trimmed by 0 bases and J by 1 base, leaving 14 bases between them. The CDR3 nucleotides are TGCGCCAGCAGCTTGGAGTCCAGCTGGGTTTCCTACGAGCAGTACTTC. Translation: CASSLESSWVSYEQYF.

In this sample, this clonotype turned up many times. This chain links TRBV6-1 with TRBJ2-7, with TRBD2 matching 9 bases. V gave up 7 bases and J gave up 2 bases; unmatched junction bases: 3. CDR1 MNHNS and CDR2 SASEGT come from the germline V gene. The CDR3 is 13 amino acids. This CDR3 is CASNAGGPYEQYF. In DNA, the CDR3 is TGTGCCAGCAACGCGGGGGGGCCCTACGAGCAGTACTTC.

Ten or more counts support this clonotype. The chain carries TRBV25-1 and TRBJ1-6; 8 bases fit TRBD1. With V trimmed by 6 bases and J by 6 bases, 4 bases remained unmatched. CDR3 length equals 14 residues. Per germline, CDR1 MGHDK and CDR2 SYGVNS. The CDR3 DNA reads TGTGCCAGCAGGGGGACAGGACCTAATTCACCCCTCCACTTT. Its protein product is CASRGTGPNSPLHF.

This clonotype was observed a few times. This sequence joins TRBV5-6 and TRBJ1-6, with D unresolved. The CDR3 consists of 14 residues. The V end was cut by 0 bases, the J end by 6 bases, with 7 bases between. Germline V gives CDR1 SGHDT, CDR2 YYEEEE. CDR3 coding DNA: TGTGCCAGCAGCTTGGAGGGAAGTAATTCACCCCTCCACTTT. Translated, it gives CASSLEGSNSPLHF.

A word on this clonotype: Since a much larger clone is just one base distant, this may be a read error. This chain connects TRBV5-1 to TRBJ2-7, with 10 positions matching TRBD2. Looked up from germline, CDR1 is SGHRS and CDR2 is YFSETQ. Trimming cost V 9 bases and J 0 bases; bases outside gene matches: 12. CDR3 length: 16 residues. Here the CDR3 reads CANSRGLAEISYEQYF. The CDR3 DNA reads as TGCGCCAACAGTCGAGGACTAGCGGAGATCTCCTACGAGCAGTACTTC. Using reference TRBV5-1 and TRBJ2-7 for the parts outside the CDR3, the full variable domain is KAGVTQTPRYLIKTRGQQVTLSCSPISGHRSVSWYQQTPGQGLQFLFEYFSETQRNKGNFPGRFSGRQFSNSRSEMNVSTLELGDSALYLCANSRGLAEISYEQYFGPGTRLTVT.

As to this clonotype: One junction end disagrees with the germline gene, perhaps due to a read error. V is TRBV20-1 and J is TRBJ1-6; TRBD1 is a possible D gene (5 bases). There are 16 residues in the CDR3. Germline CDR1 is DFQATT and CDR2 is SNEGSKA (reference sequence). The CDR3 loop is CSTRTRDDGYNSPLHF. DNA for the CDR3: TGCAGTACTAGAACCAGGGACGATGGGTATAATTCACCCCTCCACTTT.